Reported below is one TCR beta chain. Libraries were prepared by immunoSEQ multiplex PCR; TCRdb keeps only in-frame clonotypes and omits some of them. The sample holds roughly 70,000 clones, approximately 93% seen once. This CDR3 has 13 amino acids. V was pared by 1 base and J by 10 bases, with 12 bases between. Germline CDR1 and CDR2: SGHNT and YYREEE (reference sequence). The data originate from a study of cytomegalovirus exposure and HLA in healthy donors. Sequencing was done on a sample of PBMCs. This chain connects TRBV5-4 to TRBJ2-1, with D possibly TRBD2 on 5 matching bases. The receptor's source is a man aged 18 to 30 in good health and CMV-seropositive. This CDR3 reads CASSLSDGMEQFF. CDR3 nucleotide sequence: TGTGCCAGCAGCTTGTCTGACGGGATGGAGCAGTTCTTC.